This T cell receptor beta chain was identified in a study of cytomegalovirus exposure and HLA in healthy donors (dated by TCRdb to 2017 to 2019). Regarding the research as a whole: According to a later analysis, one platform produced both the roughly 110 validation repertoires and the roughly 640 repertoires of the first cohort. The study combined high-throughput TCR immunosequencing, statistical association of individual TCRs with disease status, and machine learning to predict cytomegalovirus infection status. In addition to the first cohort of around 670 subjects, a separate validation cohort of 120 different subjects was used. The aim of the study was to test whether cataloging public T cell receptors could identify signatures of past pathogen exposure.

The donors belonged to the validation cohort of around 120 subjects, which was separate from the roughly 700-subject first cohort. Concerning this clone: Which antigen it targets is not known. No base qualities exist here, and no much larger clone lies one base off it.

Study-wide findings and limitations: Cytomegalovirus status was reported to be diagnosed by the classifier with high specificity and sensitivity in both the original and validation cohorts. In a later analysis, TCRs clustered in the first cohort were found to also tend to co-occur in the roughly 120 validation repertoires, with approximately 95% of cluster scores above 0. A later analysis had no HLA typing for the validation cohort, so co-occurrence there was scored across all 110 or so repertoires. It was suggested by the authors that the approach could potentially be generalized to other disease states and immunological phenotypes. In vitro tests confirmed that a few of the cytomegalovirus-associated TCR beta chains recognize cytomegalovirus antigens. Most TCR sequences were observed very rarely across donors, whereas some public TCRs were present in many individuals. In the study, around 150 TCR beta chains were listed as associated with cytomegalovirus.

The library relied on the immunoSEQ multiplex PCR assay. Concerning the study's data processing: A statistical classification framework was developed to diagnose cytomegalovirus status using the catalog of TCR beta chain sequences. TCRdb stores this immuneACCESS table with in-frame sequences only. Part of the clones is absent; in the studies checked, under half of the shortfall reflects unresolved V genes, and no reason is known for the rest. Clone size and V and J calls were adopted from that table, with D and trimming inferred from the DNA. The sample table lists 150,000 to 200,000 clones, roughly 86% of them with a count of one. Less than 9.5% of the sample is held by the ten biggest clonotypes. CDR1 and CDR2, per the germline V gene, are MDHEN and SYDVKM. From the cysteine up to the phenylalanine, the CDR3 has a length of 14 residues. CDR3 DNA is the only sequence kept; it has 42 bases, read in frame from the first base. Trimming costs V 6 bases and J 7 bases, and their ends lie 16 bases apart.

This TCR derives from a man under 40 in good health and CMV-seropositive. Sequenced: PBMCs. The rearrangement joined TRBV28 to TRBJ1-5; the D gene is perhaps TRBD1, from 6 matching bases. The nucleotide sequence is TGTGCCAGCAGCAGGACAGTCCAAGGGCAGCCCCAGCATTTT. This encodes CASSRTVQGQPQHF.